Listed below are T cell receptor beta chains from one sample, sequenced in a study of blood T cells in healthy people across ages. TCRdb re-analysed the 5' RACE reads in MiXCR, keeping a single row per CDR3 protein. This table holds 700,000 to 950,000 distinct CDR3 sequences, roughly 47% found once. The specimen was blood. The receptors originated from a woman between 55 and 75 years old in good health. Both conserved end residues are part of each CDR3. Fields, in order: D gene, V gene, clone size, J gene, CDR3 protein, CDR3 DNA. A D gene is named only where the DNA matches it firmly. The size field is filled for only some rows; it gives once, few, many or a size class.

d_call: TRBD1; v_call: TRBV9; clone_size: few; j_call: TRBJ1-1; cdr3_aa: CASSVAGTGWATEAFF; cdr3_nt: TGTGCCAGCAGCGTAGCTGGGACAGGGTGGGCAACTGAAGCTTTCTTT
d_call: .; v_call: TRBV18; clone_size: .; j_call: TRBJ1-2; cdr3_aa: CASSPLSREGYTF; cdr3_nt: TGTGCCAGCTCACCCTTGTCGAGAGAAGGCTACACCTTC
d_call: TRBD1; v_call: TRBV7-6; clone_size: .; j_call: TRBJ2-2; cdr3_aa: CASSQGQATGELFF; cdr3_nt: TGTGCCAGCAGCCAAGGACAGGCGACCGGGGAGCTGTTTTTT
d_call: .; v_call: TRBV29-1; clone_size: many; j_call: TRBJ1-2; cdr3_aa: CSGHRDPHGYTF; cdr3_nt: TGCAGCGGTCACAGGGACCCACATGGCTACACCTTC
d_call: .; v_call: TRBV12-3/TRBV12-4; clone_size: once; j_call: TRBJ1-4; cdr3_aa: CASSKQRGSNEKLFF; cdr3_nt: TGTGCCAGCAGTAAACAGAGGGGATCCAATGAAAAACTGTTTTTT
d_call: .; v_call: TRBV2; clone_size: .; j_call: TRBJ2-7; cdr3_aa: CASRAGTLVSYEQYF; cdr3_nt: TGTGCCAGCAGGGCAGGGACTCTCGTCTCCTACGAGCAGTACTTC
d_call: TRBD1; v_call: TRBV20-1; clone_size: few; j_call: TRBJ2-7; cdr3_aa: CSAHRGYEQYF; cdr3_nt: TGCAGTGCTCACAGGGGCTACGAGCAGTACTTC
d_call: .; v_call: TRBV7-2; clone_size: few; j_call: TRBJ1-5; cdr3_aa: CASSSNQNQPQHF; cdr3_nt: TGTGCCAGCAGCTCAAACCAAAATCAGCCCCAGCATTTT
d_call: .; v_call: TRBV6-1; clone_size: .; j_call: TRBJ2-4; cdr3_aa: CASVLGGPVNIQYF; cdr3_nt: TGTGCCAGCGTTCTCGGGGGACCCGTAAACATTCAGTACTTC
d_call: TRBD2; v_call: TRBV6-1; clone_size: .; j_call: TRBJ2-3; cdr3_aa: CASREGRAGGADTQYF; cdr3_nt: TGTGCCAGCAGAGAAGGGCGAGCGGGAGGGGCAGATACGCAGTATTTT
d_call: TRBD1; v_call: TRBV7-9; clone_size: .; j_call: TRBJ2-2; cdr3_aa: CASSSPSGGRSYTGELFF; cdr3_nt: TGTGCCAGCAGCTCACCTTCAGGGGGCCGTTCGTACACCGGGGAGCTGTTTTTT
d_call: TRBD1; v_call: TRBV6-5; clone_size: .; j_call: TRBJ2-7; cdr3_aa: CASSYSWGRGLDEQYF; cdr3_nt: TGTGCCAGCAGTTACTCATGGGGCAGGGGGCTCGACGAGCAGTACTTC
d_call: .; v_call: TRBV7-2; clone_size: .; j_call: TRBJ1-5; cdr3_aa: CASSTQTGQPQHF; cdr3_nt: TGTGCCAGCAGCACCCAGACCGGGCAGCCCCAGCATTTT
d_call: TRBD1; v_call: TRBV29-1; clone_size: .; j_call: TRBJ1-4; cdr3_aa: CSVVGQGSLEKLFF; cdr3_nt: TGCAGCGTTGTTGGACAGGGGAGTTTGGAAAAACTGTTTTTT
d_call: .; v_call: TRBV5-1; clone_size: few; j_call: TRBJ2-3; cdr3_aa: CASSLLSGPWSGSTDTQYF; cdr3_nt: TGCGCCAGCAGCTTGCTTTCTGGCCCCTGGTCAGGGAGCACAGATACGCAGTATTTT
d_call: TRBD2; v_call: TRBV6-2/TRBV6-3; clone_size: .; j_call: TRBJ2-1; cdr3_aa: CASREGLAGKEQFF; cdr3_nt: TGTGCCAGCAGGGAGGGACTAGCGGGAAAGGAGCAGTTCTTC
d_call: .; v_call: TRBV7-3; clone_size: .; j_call: TRBJ1-1; cdr3_aa: CAGRNSPNTEAFF; cdr3_nt: TGTGCCGGCAGGAACTCTCCGAACACTGAAGCTTTCTTT
d_call: .; v_call: TRBV20-1; clone_size: .; j_call: TRBJ2-7; cdr3_aa: CSARTRGVSYEQYF; cdr3_nt: TGCAGTGCTAGAACCCGGGGCGTATCCTACGAGCAGTACTTC
d_call: TRBD1; v_call: TRBV7-9; clone_size: .; j_call: TRBJ1-2; cdr3_aa: CASVRTGGFGNGYTF; cdr3_nt: TGTGCCAGCGTAAGAACAGGGGGGTTTGGAAATGGCTACACCTTC
d_call: .; v_call: TRBV29-1; clone_size: .; j_call: TRBJ2-3; cdr3_aa: CSVVRGRLADTQYF; cdr3_nt: TGCAGCGTGGTAAGGGGTCGACTGGCAGATACGCAGTATTTT
d_call: .; v_call: TRBV12-3/TRBV12-4; clone_size: .; j_call: TRBJ1-5; cdr3_aa: CASSFSGDRQPQHF; cdr3_nt: TGTGCCAGCAGTTTTTCGGGAGACAGGCAGCCCCAGCATTTT
d_call: TRBD2; v_call: TRBV7-3; clone_size: few; j_call: TRBJ2-5; cdr3_aa: CASSLSAGGQETQYF; cdr3_nt: TGTGCCAGCAGCTTAAGTGCGGGGGGGCAAGAGACCCAGTACTTC
d_call: .; v_call: TRBV5-1; clone_size: few; j_call: TRBJ2-7; cdr3_aa: CASSLDDRYEQYF; cdr3_nt: TGCGCCAGCAGCTTAGACGATCGGTACGAGCAGTACTTC
d_call: .; v_call: TRBV7-6; clone_size: .; j_call: TRBJ1-4; cdr3_aa: CASSLGKGFRENEKLFF; cdr3_nt: TGTGCCAGCAGCTTAGGGAAGGGTTTTCGGGAAAATGAAAAACTGTTTTTT
d_call: .; v_call: TRBV25-1; clone_size: .; j_call: TRBJ1-4; cdr3_aa: CASSEAGATNEKLFF; cdr3_nt: TGTGCCAGCAGTGAAGCGGGAGCAACTAATGAAAAACTGTTTTTT
d_call: .; v_call: TRBV15; clone_size: .; j_call: TRBJ1-1; cdr3_aa: CATSRDNGGRSAFF; cdr3_nt: TGTGCCACCAGCAGAGATAACGGGGGTCGCTCGGCTTTCTTT